These T cell receptor beta chains were read from a single sample in a study of blood T cell repertoires in COVID-19. TCRdb keeps only in-frame clones here, not all; method: immunoSEQ multiplex PCR. The table shows approximately 230,000 clones, with roughly three quarters occurring only once. Sequenced: peripheral blood. The receptors originated from a woman in her thirties or forties with active or convalescent COVID-19. CDR3s include the opening cysteine and the closing phenylalanine or tryptophan. The order of the fields is V gene, J gene, clone size, D gene, CDR3 DNA, CDR3 protein. The D gene is left open where the match is weak. Where a row states a size, it is once, few, many or the class of an expanded clone; other rows omit it.

TRBV9	TRBJ1-1	-	TRBD1	TGTGCCAGCAGCGTGGCGGGGGACAGGGTTTCTGAAGCTTTCTTT	CASSVAGDRVSEAFF
TRBV6-5	TRBJ2-1	-	-	TGTGCCAGCAGTAGTGGGCATGAGCAGTTCTTC	CASSSGHEQFF
TRBV7-9	TRBJ1-2	-	TRBD1	TGTGCCAGCAGCTTAGAGATAGCAGGGGGCTATGGCTACACCTTC	CASSLEIAGGYGYTF
TRBV6-5	TRBJ1-6	once	-	TGTGCCAGCAGCCAGGCCCCCGGGGATTCACCCCTCCACTTT	CASSQAPGDSPLHF
TRBV24-1	TRBJ2-2	-	-	TGTGCCACCGGACTGAACACCGGGGAGCTGTTTTTT	CATGLNTGELFF
TRBV12-3/TRBV12-4	TRBJ2-5	once	-	TGTGCCAGCAGTGACAGCGGGCCTGAGACCCAGTACTTC	CASSDSGPETQYF
TRBV28	TRBJ2-7	-	-	TGTGCCAGCAGCGCGTATTACTACGAGCAGTACTTC	CASSAYYYEQYF
TRBV24-1	TRBJ1-3	-	TRBD1	TGTGCCACCAGTGATTTGGGACAGGGAGCTGGAAACACCATATATTTT	CATSDLGQGAGNTIYF
TRBV29-1	TRBJ1-3	-	-	TGCAGCGTCGGATTGATGACGGAGCCGGACACCATATATTTT	CSVGLMTEPDTIYF
TRBV15	TRBJ1-1	-	-	TGTGCCACCAGCAGAGAGAGAGTTGAAGCTTTCTTT	CATSRERVEAFF
TRBV6-1	TRBJ2-2	-	-	TGTGCCAGCAGTGAAGCGCCGGGACTCAAGAGGGGCACCGGGGAGCTGTTTTTT	CASSEAPGLKRGTGELFF
TRBV5-5	TRBJ1-3	-	-	TGTGCCAGCAGCTTGGCCGACTTGTTCTCTGGAAACACCATATATTTT	CASSLADLFSGNTIYF
TRBV28	TRBJ2-7	-	-	TGTGCCAGCAGTTTAAGGGCGGGGGCCCTCTACGAGCAGTACTTC	CASSLRAGALYEQYF
TRBV4-1	TRBJ2-2	-	TRBD1	TGCGCCAGCAGCCCGGGACAGGCATACACCGGGGAGCTGTTTTTT	CASSPGQAYTGELFF
TRBV27	TRBJ2-7	once	TRBD1	TGTGCCAGCAGTTATCAGGGGGACGGCTACGAGCAGTACTTC	CASSYQGDGYEQYF
TRBV15	TRBJ2-1	-	-	TGTGCCACCAGCAGCCTCGGGCGGGGGCAATACAATGAGCAGTTCTTC	CATSSLGRGQYNEQFF
TRBV6-1	TRBJ2-7	once	-	TGTGCCAGCAGTGGAGCCCGGGACTTCTCCGAGCAGTACTTC	CASSGARDFSEQYF
TRBV19	TRBJ2-3	-	TRBD1	TGTGCCAGTAGTATGAGGGGACAGACCACAGATACGCAGTATTTT	CASSMRGQTTDTQYF
TRBV19	TRBJ1-5	once	TRBD1	TGTGCCAGTAGTAGGACAGGGGGCGCGGGCAATCAGCCCCAGCATTTT	CASSRTGGAGNQPQHF
TRBV11-2	TRBJ2-3	-	-	TGTGCCAGCAGCTTAGATCCAGGGAGGTCAGATACGCAGTATTTT	CASSLDPGRSDTQYF
TRBV4-1	TRBJ1-4	-	-	TGCGCCAGCAGCCAAGAATTCACACCAACTAATGAAAAACTGTTTTTT	CASSQEFTPTNEKLFF
TRBV7-2	TRBJ2-1	-	-	TGTGCCAGCAGCTTAGAAGGTGGGCTGCCCTACAATGAGCAGTTCTTC	CASSLEGGLPYNEQFF
TRBV30	TRBJ2-2	-	-	TGTGCCTGGCAGCGACTAGAGAACACCGGGGAGCTGTTTTTT	CAWQRLENTGELFF
TRBV30	TRBJ2-3	few	TRBD2	TGTGCCTGGCTTGGAGGGACGGCGGGAGCGTACACAGATACGCAGTATTTT	CAWLGGTAGAYTDTQYF
TRBV6-5	TRBJ1-2	-	-	TGTGCCAGCAGTTACGACAGGATCTATGGCTACACCTTC	CASSYDRIYGYTF
TRBV10-3	TRBJ1-5	once	TRBD1	TGTGCCATCAGTGAAGAAAGGACAGGGGGAAATCAGCCCCAGCATTTT	CAISEERTGGNQPQHF
TRBV2	TRBJ1-2	-	TRBD1	TGTGCCAGCAGACCGGGACAGGGCGCCTATGGCTACACCTTC	CASRPGQGAYGYTF
TRBV19	TRBJ1-2	-	-	TGTGCCAGTAGTATACTCTCAGTGGATGGCTACACCTTC	CASSILSVDGYTF
TRBV7-9	TRBJ2-1	-	TRBD1	TGTGCCAGCAGCAACACAGGGGTAAGGGAGCAGTTCTTC	CASSNTGVREQFF
TRBV19	TRBJ1-5	-	-	TGTGCCAGTAGCCCGGGTGGCGGCAATCAGCCCCAGCATTTT	CASSPGGGNQPQHF
TRBV29-1	TRBJ2-7	-	TRBD1	TGCAGCGCTCAAGGGACAGGGAAATACGAGCAGTACTTC	CSAQGTGKYEQYF
TRBV3-1/TRBV3-2	TRBJ2-2	-	-	TGTGCCAGCAGCCAAGAAAGAGGCGTCGTGAACACCGGGGAGCTGTTTTTT	CASSQERGVVNTGELFF
TRBV7-2	TRBJ1-1	-	-	TGTGCCAGCAGCTTATATGCAGGGCCCACTGAAGCTTTCTTT	CASSLYAGPTEAFF
TRBV6-6	TRBJ1-3	-	TRBD1	TGTGCCAGCAGAATGGACAGGGCAGGAACTGGAAACACCATATATTTT	CASRMDRAGTGNTIYF
TRBV18	TRBJ1-1	-	-	TGTGCCAGCTCACCCAAAACAGGGAACACTGAAGCTTTCTTT	CASSPKTGNTEAFF
TRBV28	TRBJ2-3	-	-	TGTGCCAGCAGTTCCAACCAATTCGGAGCTGTCACAGATACGCAGTATTTT	CASSSNQFGAVTDTQYF
TRBV7-2	TRBJ2-1	-	TRBD1	TGTGCCAGCAGCTTAGTGGGACAGACCTACAATGAGCAGTTCTTC	CASSLVGQTYNEQFF
TRBV5-1	TRBJ1-6	few	TRBD1	TGCGCCAGCAGCACGGGACAGGGGCTTTCACCCCTCCACTTT	CASSTGQGLSPLHF
TRBV4-1	TRBJ1-5	-	-	TGCGCCAGCAGCCAAGACTTTCGACCTAGGCGCAATCAGCCCCAGCATTTT	CASSQDFRPRRNQPQHF
TRBV4-2	TRBJ2-1	-	TRBD2	TGTGCCAGCAGCCAAGATGGCGGCGGGGGGGCGGCCTACAATGAGCAGTTCTTC	CASSQDGGGGAAYNEQFF
TRBV12-3/TRBV12-4	TRBJ2-5	-	-	TGTGCCAGCAGTTTAGGCACCACGGGGACCCAGTACTTC	CASSLGTTGTQYF
TRBV28	TRBJ1-5	-	TRBD1	TGTGCCAGCAGTCCGGGACAGGGAAAGGCAGTGAGCAATCAGCCCCAGCATTTT	CASSPGQGKAVSNQPQHF
TRBV4-1	TRBJ1-4	-	-	TGCGCCAGCAGCCAAGTTTGGGAGCACCGTAATGAAAAACTGTTTTTT	CASSQVWEHRNEKLFF
TRBV6-5	TRBJ2-7	-	TRBD1	TGTGCCAGCAGTCGGGACAGGGGAAACGAGCAGTACTTC	CASSRDRGNEQYF
TRBV30	TRBJ1-6	-	-	TGTGCCTGGAGTGGGGAAGGACAGTATAATTCACCCCTCCACTTT	CAWSGEGQYNSPLHF
TRBV5-1	TRBJ1-2	-	-	TGCGCCAGCAGCGGAGCGGGGGCCTATGGCTACACCTTC	CASSGAGAYGYTF
TRBV6-6	TRBJ1-5	-	TRBD1	TGTGCCAGCAGTCCAGGGACAGGGCCTAGCAATCAGCCCCAGCATTTT	CASSPGTGPSNQPQHF
TRBV14	TRBJ2-3	-	-	TGTGCCAGCAGCCAAGATAGGGGGGGCCGCACAGATACGCAGTATTTT	CASSQDRGGRTDTQYF
TRBV28	TRBJ1-5	-	-	TGTGCCAGCAGTTATCTTCTCGGCGTGAGCGATCAGCCCCAGCATTTT	CASSYLLGVSDQPQHF
TRBV13	TRBJ1-1	-	TRBD1	TGTGCCAGCAGCCCTCGGGACAGGGGGTATGGCACTGAAGCTTTCTTT	CASSPRDRGYGTEAFF
TRBV19	TRBJ1-5	-	-	TGTGCCAGTAGTATGCGGGGCCCACAGCCCCAGCATTTT	CASSMRGPQPQHF
TRBV4-1	TRBJ2-2	-	TRBD1	TGCGCCATCGGGGACAGCAACACCGGGGAGCTGTTTTTT	CAIGDSNTGELFF
TRBV6-5	TRBJ2-1	-	TRBD2	TGTGCCAGCAGTTACCCGACTAGCGGGGCTAACAATGAGCAGTTCTTC	CASSYPTSGANNEQFF
TRBV7-6	TRBJ2-2	-	-	TGTGCCAGCAGCTTAGTTCTAAACACCGGGGAGCTGTTTTTT	CASSLVLNTGELFF